Shown below are 27 T cell receptor beta chains from a single sample sequenced in a study of brain T cells in children with intractable seizures (dated by TCRdb to about 2021). Library construction relied on the immunoSEQ multiplex PCR assay. The immuneACCESS repertoire file appears here via TCRdb, limited to in-frame rearrangements. These files lack a portion of the clones; in checked studies, under half of the deficit traces to unresolved V genes, and the cause of the others is not known. The sample table contains tens of thousands of clones; only one count was recorded for about 93% of them. Over 1.5% of the sample is held by the ten biggest clonotypes. The sample's time point label, in plain terms: resected brain tissue, or blood drawn just prior to surgery. The sequences come from peripheral blood, collected at surgery. Receptors originate from a boy less than two years old with tuberous sclerosis and intractable seizures.

The chain carries TRBV16 and TRBJ2-5; the D is unclear. The ends were cut back, 2 bases at V and 8 bases at J, with 21 bases in the middle. Germline lookup yields CDR1 KGHSY and CDR2 FQNENV. The CDR3 totals 16 residues. CDR3 loop: CASSQIGQTRESTQYF. DNA of the CDR3: TGTGCCAGCAGCCAAATCGGGCAGACAAGAGAGTCCACCCAGTACTTC. The whole variable domain, filled in from reference TRBV16 and TRBJ2-5, reads GEEVAQTPKHLVRGEGQKAKLYCAPIKGHSYVFWYQQVLKNEFKFLISFQNENVFDETGMPKERFSAKCLPNSPCSLEIQATKLEDSAVYFCASSQIGQTRESTQYFGPGTRLLVL.

This rearrangement joins TRBV2 to TRBJ1-4; TRBD1 agrees at 7 bases. Trimming cost V 6 bases and J 5 bases; bases outside gene matches: 9. The CDR3 spans 15 residues. CDR1 and CDR2 (germline): SNHLY, FYNNEI. DNA for the CDR3: TGTGCCAGCAGCACCACAGGGGCCGTAAATGAAAAACTGTTTTTT. As protein: CASSTTGAVNEKLFF.

The chain combines TRBV5-4 with TRBJ2-3; D is possibly TRBD1 or TRBD2 (5 bases each). Germline V gene data show CDR1 as SGHNT and CDR2 as YYREEE (reference sequence). The CDR3 contains 13 residues. V shed 10 bases and J shed 2 bases, with 14 bases lying between them. CDR3 region: CAWGPPHTDTQYF. The CDR3 coding sequence is TGTGCCTGGGGACCGCCCCACACAGATACGCAGTATTTT.

This chain connects TRBV15 to TRBJ2-7; 9 bases are shared with TRBD1. CDR3 size: 15 residues. Germline-derived CDR1 and CDR2 are LNHNV and YYDKDF (reference sequence). V lost 3 bases and J lost 2; bases outside the gene matches: 5. The DNA for the CDR3 is TGTGCCACCAGCAGGGCCAGGGACAGGGCCTACGAGCAGTACTTC. Its translation is CATSRARDRAYEQYF.

This chain joins TRBV13 and TRBJ2-7; 12 bases map to TRBD2. The germline V gene encodes CDR1 PRHDT and CDR2 FYEKMQ (reference sequence). This CDR3 comprises 15 residues. The V gene end was trimmed by 5 bases and the J gene end by 6 bases; junction bases not matched to a gene: 8. The CDR3 loop reads CASSLRLAGAFEQYF. CDR3 nucleotide sequence: TGTGCCAGCAGCCTCCGACTAGCGGGAGCGTTCGAGCAGTACTTC.

V and J are TRBV5-1 and TRBJ2-1; D unresolved. The CDR3 is 13 amino acids. Germline-derived CDR1 and CDR2 are SGHRS and YFSETQ. The V and J ends lost 4 bases and 8 bases respectively, with 13 bases between them. In DNA form, the CDR3 reads TGCGCCAGCAGCGCGGATAGTGTCGATGAGCAGTTCTTC. The encoded protein is CASSADSVDEQFF.

This clone came up once. This chain links TRBV30 with TRBJ2-3; 10 nucleotides line up with TRBD2. V shed 4 bases, J shed 2 bases, and the junction held 6 bases outside the gene matches. Germline V CDR1 and CDR2: GTSNPN, SVGIG (reference sequence). CDR3 length equals 15 residues. The CDR3 loop reads CAWKLTSGLTDTQYF. The CDR3, as DNA: TGTGCCTGGAAACTGACTAGCGGGCTCACAGATACGCAGTATTTT.

Regarding this clone: The junction departs from germline at one end; a sequencing error may be responsible. The CDR3 DNA follows: TGCGCCAGCAACCAAATAGCGGGAGCAGAGACCCAGTACTTC. It is translated as CASNQIAGAETQYF. This chain links TRBV4-1 with TRBJ2-5; 9 positions match TRBD2. This CDR3 comprises 14 residues. The germline gives CDR1 MGHRA, CDR2 YSYEKL.

This sequence joins TRBV4-2 and TRBJ2-7; 8 positions match TRBD2. This CDR3 is built from 17 residues. Germline V CDR1 and CDR2: LGHNA, YNFKEQ. The J segment lost 0 bases and the V segment lost 0 bases, leaving 7 bases of the junction unmatched. This CDR3 is CASSQDLAGGSSYEQYF. The CDR3 region has the DNA TGTGCCAGCAGCCAAGATCTAGCGGGCGGGAGCTCCTACGAGCAGTACTTC.

In nucleotides, the CDR3 is TGTGCCAGCAGCTTAGTTATCGATAATTCACCCCTCCACTTT. Translating gives CASSLVIDNSPLHF. The rearrangement links TRBV7-2 to TRBJ1-6, with no clear D. Trimming took 1 base from V and 5 from J, leaving 6 bases between them. Germline assignment: CDR1 SGHTA and CDR2 FQGNSA. The CDR3 covers 14 residues.

The gene calls are TRBV10-3 and TRBJ2-1; 9 nucleotides line up with TRBD2. The ends lost 0 bases at V and 7 bases at J; junction bases unmatched: 10. The CDR3 extends over 17 amino acids. Germline assignment: CDR1 ENHRY and CDR2 SYGVKD. The CDR3 spells CAISESTVRAGGNEQFF. CDR3 DNA sequence: TGTGCCATCAGTGAGTCGACGGTCCGAGCGGGGGGTAATGAGCAGTTCTTC.

V is TRBV9 and J is TRBJ1-2; maybe TRBD1 (5 bases). The V gene lost 0 bases and the J gene lost 8 bases, with 20 bases spanning the gap. The CDR3 length is 16 residues. Germline CDR1 SGDLS, CDR2 YYNGEE. In DNA form, the CDR3 reads TGTGCCAGCAGCGTAGCGCGGGGCGGCAGTTTACGGGGCTACACCTTC. Translation: CASSVARGGSLRGYTF. The entire variable domain, with the rest obtained from reference TRBV9 and TRBJ1-2, is as follows: DSGVTQTPKHLITATGQRVTLRCSPRSGDLSVYWYQQSLDQGLQFLIQYYNGEERAKGNILERFSAQQFPDLHSELNLSSLELGDSALYFCASSVARGGSLRGYTFGSGTRLTVV.

This chain joins TRBV27 and TRBJ2-1; no clear D. V was pared by 4 bases and J by 4 bases, with 8 bases between. CDR3 length equals 13 residues. Germline V lookup: CDR1 MNHEY, CDR2 SMNVEV (reference sequence). For the CDR3, the DNA is TGTGCCAGCAGTTCAACAGAGTACAATGAGCAGTTCTTC. Translating gives CASSSTEYNEQFF.

In this sample, this clone turned up a few times. V and J are TRBV2 and TRBJ2-2; D ambiguous. The CDR3 spans 15 residues. Germline CDR1 and CDR2: SNHLY and FYNNEI. V lost 0 bases and J lost 3, with 8 bases in between. DNA of the CDR3: TGTGCCAGCAGTGAAGCCGCACGGCACACCGGGGAGCTGTTTTTT. Amino acids: CASSEAARHTGELFF.

The CDR3 bases are TGTGCCAGGGGACGGGGAGGGTTCTACGAGCAGTACTTC. Amino acids: CARGRGGFYEQYF. V usage is TRBV2 and J usage is TRBJ2-7; 7 nucleotides align to TRBD2. CDR3 length: 13 residues. The V and J ends lost 9 bases and 3 bases, in that order; junction bases with no gene match: 8. Germline CDR1 is SNHLY and CDR2 is FYNNEI. Together with reference TRBV2 and TRBJ2-7, the CDR3 gives the full variable domain: EPEVTQTPSHQVTQMGQEVILRCVPISNHLYFYWYRQILGQKVEFLVSFYNNEISEKSEIFDDQFSVERPDGSNFTLKIRSTKLEDSAMYFCARGRGGFYEQYFGPGTRLTVT.

The chain links TRBV2 to TRBJ2-7, with D maybe TRBD1 (6 bases). This CDR3 has 15 residues. The V and J ends lost 7 bases and 3 bases respectively, with 19 bases between them. The germline V gene encodes CDR1 SNHLY and CDR2 FYNNEI. In DNA, the CDR3 is TGTGCCAGCATGACCCGGGACAACGTATTCTACGAGCAGTACTTC. Amino acid sequence: CASMTRDNVFYEQYF.

The chain carries TRBV28 and TRBJ1-5; D is possibly TRBD1 (6 bases). V was pared by 4 bases and J by 1 base, with 11 bases between. CDR1 is MDHEN and CDR2 is SYDVKM in the germline V gene. This CDR3 is 15 amino acids long. CDR3 amino acids: CASSWGQGSNQPQHF. CDR3 bases: TGTGCCAGCAGTTGGGGGCAGGGGAGCAATCAGCCCCAGCATTTT.

CDR3 amino acids: CASSLRLAGDGTGELFF. CDR3 DNA: TGTGCCAGCAGTTTGAGGCTAGCGGGAGATGGCACCGGGGAGCTGTTTTTT. V is TRBV27 and J is TRBJ2-2; 10 bases match TRBD2. The germline V gene has CDR1 MNHEY and CDR2 SMNVEV (reference sequence). After removal of 3 bases from V and 4 bases from J, the junction contained 8 bases not matched to a gene. The CDR3 sequence is 17 residues long.

The rearrangement uses TRBV6-5 and TRBJ2-7, with 8 bases aligning to TRBD1. Trimming removed 5 bases from V and 3 bases from J; junction bases left unmatched: 3. The CDR3 length is 13 residues. CDR1 is MNHEY, CDR2 SVGAGI, per germline. DNA for the CDR3: TGTGCCAGCAGTCAGGGGGCGGACTACGAGCAGTACTTC. It encodes CASSQGADYEQYF.

The V and J genes are TRBV24-1 and TRBJ2-1; 7 bases match TRBD1. The CDR3 runs 16 residues. J was trimmed by 8 bases and V by 0 bases; bases with no gene match: 9. Per the germline V gene, CDR1 is KGHDR and CDR2 is SFDVKD. CDR3 in amino acids: CATSDLTRQGIDEQFF. The CDR3 DNA sequence: TGTGCCACCAGTGATTTGACGAGACAGGGAATCGATGAGCAGTTCTTC.

The V gene is TRBV7-3, the J gene TRBJ2-1; 10 nucleotides match TRBD1. The V gene end was trimmed by 5 bases and the J gene end by 3 bases; junction bases not matched to a gene: 7. The germline V gene has CDR1 SGHTA and CDR2 FQGTGA. CDR3 length: 16 amino acids. The CDR3 is CASSKLGQGVYNEQFF. The CDR3 DNA reads TGTGCCAGCAGCAAACTCGGACAGGGGGTCTACAATGAGCAGTTCTTC.

V is TRBV6-1 and J is TRBJ1-4; D might be TRBD1 (5 bases). CDR1 and CDR2 from the germline V gene are MNHNS and SASEGT. The CDR3 loop spans 16 amino acids. The ends were cut back, 2 bases at V and 6 bases at J, with 16 bases in the middle. The CDR3 is CASSEPPGGGYEKLFF. In nucleotides, the CDR3 is TGTGCCAGCAGTGAACCTCCCGGGGGGGGATATGAAAAACTGTTTTTT.

The chain carries TRBV13 and TRBJ2-1; a weak D match, TRBD2 (6 bases). Germline values: CDR1 PRHDT, CDR2 FYEKMQ (reference sequence). The V end was cut by 11 bases, the J end by 5 bases, with 16 bases between. The CDR3 is made up of 13 amino acids. CDR3 amino acids: CASSREIDNEQFF. The CDR3 DNA reads as TGTGCCTCCTCACGGGAGATCGACAATGAGCAGTTCTTC.

This clone was observed once. The genes are TRBV9 and TRBJ1-1; 7 nucleotides match TRBD1. Germline CDR1 reads SGDLS; CDR2 reads YYNGEE. CDR3 size: 19 residues. With 3 bases clipped from V and 0 bases from J, the junction kept 17 bases outside the gene matches. The CDR3 region has the DNA TGTGCCAGCAGCGCAGCGAGTAGGGGGCCGGAAAGCATGAACACTGAAGCTTTCTTT. Its translation: CASSAASRGPESMNTEAFF. The full variable domain, with the rest looked up from reference TRBV9 and TRBJ1-1, is DSGVTQTPKHLITATGQRVTLRCSPRSGDLSVYWYQQSLDQGLQFLIQYYNGEERAKGNILERFSAQQFPDLHSELNLSSLELGDSALYFCASSAASRGPESMNTEAFFGQGTRLTVV.

The CDR3 DNA reads TGTGCCATCAGTAGACTACGCTCACCATCTACAGAGGGAGATACGCAGTATTTT. It encodes CAISRLRSPSTEGDTQYF. The J gene is TRBJ2-3, the V gene TRBV10-3; tentatively, D is TRBD2 (5 bases). Per germline, CDR1 ENHRY and CDR2 SYGVKD. Trimming removed 5 bases from V and 5 bases from J, with 26 bases in between. The CDR3 is 18 amino acids.

About this clone: A read error may account for a junction end that differs from germline. This chain uses TRBV6-5 with TRBJ2-7; TRBD1 might be the D (6 bases). Looked up from germline, CDR1 is MNHEY and CDR2 is SVGAGI. CDR3 length: 12 residues. CDR3 in amino acids: CACRGGSYEQYF. The CDR3, as DNA: TGTGCCTGCAGGGGCGGCTCCTACGAGCAGTACTTC.

This sequence joins TRBV3-1 (or the pseudogene TRBV3-2) and TRBJ2-1; TRBD2 matches at 7 bases. The CDR3 covers 16 residues. The V segment lost 0 bases and the J segment 7 bases; nucleotides outside the gene matches: 9. Germline V gene data show CDR1 as LGHDT and CDR2 as YNNKEL (reference sequence). CDR3 protein: CASSQDPSGVVNEQFF. The DNA of the CDR3 is TGTGCCAGCAGCCAAGATCCCAGCGGGGTGGTTAATGAGCAGTTCTTC.